This T cell receptor beta chain was recovered during a study of regulatory T cells in long-lasting Graves disease. Study details: Persistent cases were those of Graves' disease that involved over 5 years of antithyroid drugs with positive TSH receptor antibodies.

In building TCR beta libraries, iRepertoire HTBI primers were used together with Arm-PCR of CDR3 regions. TCRdb re-analysed the multiplex PCR reads in MiXCR, keeping a single row per CDR3 protein. The repertoire holds 360,000 or so distinct CDR3 sequences, with more than 20% as singletons. The time point: persistent/refractory GD, antithyroid drugs over 5 years with positive TRAb. PBMCs provided the RNA from which the TCR library was made. Study-level points and caveats: The study found TRBV28, TRBJ1-2 and TRBJ2-5 favored in persistent disease.

V was pared by 9 bases and J by 0 bases, with 11 bases between. The CDR3 extends over 14 amino acids. Germline-derived CDR1 and CDR2 are ENHRY and SYGVKD. This clonotype came up a few times. Its antigen is as yet unknown. The sequence derives from a woman in her thirties or forties with Graves disease. The gene calls are TRBV10-3 and TRBJ2-2, with D possibly TRBD1 on 6 matching bases. This material consisted of peripheral blood mononuclear cells (PBMCs), taken when the disease was refractory, from a patient treated with antithyroid drugs. CDR3 sequence reads: CAIRQDSNTGELFF. The CDR3 DNA reads TGTGCCATAAGACAGGATTCGAACACCGGGGAGCTGTTTTTT.